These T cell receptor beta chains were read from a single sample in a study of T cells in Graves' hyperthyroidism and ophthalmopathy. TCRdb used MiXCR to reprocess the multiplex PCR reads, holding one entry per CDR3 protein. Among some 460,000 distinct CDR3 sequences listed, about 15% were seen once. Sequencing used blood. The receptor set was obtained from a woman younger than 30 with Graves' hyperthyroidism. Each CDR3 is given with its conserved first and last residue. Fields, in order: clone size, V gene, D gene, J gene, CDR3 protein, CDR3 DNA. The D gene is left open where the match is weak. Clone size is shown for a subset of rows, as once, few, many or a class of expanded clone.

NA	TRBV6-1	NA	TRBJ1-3	CASSEAGFSGNTIYF	TGTGCCAGCAGTGAAGCAGGGTTCTCTGGAAACACCATATATTTT
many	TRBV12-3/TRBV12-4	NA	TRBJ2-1	CASSSQPKGGNEQFF	TGTGCCAGCAGTTCCCAGCCTAAGGGAGGCAATGAGCAGTTCTTC
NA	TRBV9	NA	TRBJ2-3	CASSVGYTQYF	TGTGCCAGCAGCGTAGGGTATACGCAGTATTTT
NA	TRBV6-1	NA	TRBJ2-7	CASSPRRYEQYF	TGTGCCAGCAGTCCGCGGCGCTACGAGCAGTACTTC
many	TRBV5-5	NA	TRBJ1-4	CASSLELPYTARSEKLFF	TGTGCCAGCAGCTTGGAGTTACCCTACACGGCCCGGAGTGAAAAACTGTTTTTT
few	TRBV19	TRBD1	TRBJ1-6	CASSRQGPYNSPLHF	TGTGCCAGTAGCCGACAGGGCCCCTATAATTCACCCCTCCACTTT
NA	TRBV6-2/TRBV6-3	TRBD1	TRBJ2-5	CASRDREETQYF	TGTGCCAGCAGGGACAGGGAAGAGACCCAGTACTTC
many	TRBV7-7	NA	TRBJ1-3	CASSEGQIGSGNTIYF	TGTGCTAGCAGCGAGGGACAAATCGGCTCTGGAAACACCATATATTTT
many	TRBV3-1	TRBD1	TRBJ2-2	CASSPNRQGAYTGELFF	TGTGCCAGCAGCCCCAACCGACAGGGGGCATACACCGGGGAGCTGTTTTTT
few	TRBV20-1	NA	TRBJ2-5	CSARGSWGTQYF	TGCAGTGCTAGGGGGAGTTGGGGGACCCAGTACTTC
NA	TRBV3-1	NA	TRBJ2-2	CASSQERGLYLTGELFF	TGTGCCAGCAGCCAAGAAAGGGGCCTTTACCTCACCGGGGAGCTGTTTTTT
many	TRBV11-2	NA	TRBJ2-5	CASSADHRQETQYF	TGTGCCAGCAGCGCCGACCATAGGCAAGAGACCCAGTACTTC
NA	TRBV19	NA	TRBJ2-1	CASKGAAYNEQFF	TGTGCCAGTAAGGGAGCGGCCTACAATGAGCAGTTCTTC
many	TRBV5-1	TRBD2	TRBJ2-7	CASSLGVAGSREQYF	TGCGCCAGCAGCTTGGGAGTAGCGGGGTCCCGTGAGCAGTACTTC
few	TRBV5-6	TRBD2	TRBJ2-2	CASSWLERGGPGELFF	TGTGCCAGCAGCTGGTTGGAGCGGGGGGGACCCGGGGAGCTGTTTTTT
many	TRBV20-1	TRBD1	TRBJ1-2	CSARGGTGGLNGYTF	TGCAGTGCTAGGGGGGGAACAGGGGGTCTAAATGGCTACACCTTC
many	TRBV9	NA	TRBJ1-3	CASSVVTSWDTIYF	TGTGCCAGCAGCGTAGTTACCTCTTGGGACACCATATATTTT
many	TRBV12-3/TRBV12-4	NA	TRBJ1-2	CASSSSGGAIYGYTF	TGTGCCAGCAGTTCCAGTGGAGGGGCGATCTATGGCTACACCTTC
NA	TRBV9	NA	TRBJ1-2	CASSPTSRYGYTF	TGTGCCAGCAGCCCCACATCGAGGTATGGCTACACCTTC
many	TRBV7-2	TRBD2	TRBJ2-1	CASSFAGTSGRGEQFF	TGTGCCAGCAGCTTCGCCGGGACTAGCGGCAGGGGTGAGCAGTTCTTC
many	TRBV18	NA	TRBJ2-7	CASSPPDLFEQYF	TGTGCCAGCTCACCTCCGGACCTTTTTGAGCAGTACTTC
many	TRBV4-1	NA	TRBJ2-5	CASSQAGTAPETQYF	TGCGCCAGCAGCCAAGCCGGGACGGCCCCAGAGACCCAGTACTTC
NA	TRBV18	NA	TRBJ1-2	CASSRGKNYGYTF	TGTGCCAGCTCCCGCGGAAAGAACTATGGCTACACCTTC
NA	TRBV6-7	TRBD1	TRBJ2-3	CASRERRSHGTGFFTDTQYF	TGTGCCAGCAGAGAGAGAAGAAGCCACGGGACAGGGTTTTTTACAGATACGCAGTATTTT
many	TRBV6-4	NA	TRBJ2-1	CASSDSAGSYNEQFF	TGTGCCAGCAGTGACTCAGCGGGCTCCTACAATGAGCAGTTCTTC
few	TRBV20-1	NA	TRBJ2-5	CSAREARGGQETQYF	TGCAGTGCTAGAGAGGCAAGGGGGGGCCAAGAGACCCAGTACTTC
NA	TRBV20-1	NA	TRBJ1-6	CSARSSNSPLHF	TGCAGTGCTAGATCCAGTAATTCACCCCTCCACTTT
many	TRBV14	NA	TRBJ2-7	CASSREGQGPSYEQYF	TGTGCCAGCAGCCGGGAAGGTCAGGGCCCCTCCTACGAGCAGTACTTC
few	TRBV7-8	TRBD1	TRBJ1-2	CASSSQGAEGYTF	TGTGCCAGCAGCTCTCAGGGGGCGGAGGGCTACACCTTC
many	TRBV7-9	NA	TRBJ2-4	CASSSTTDIAKNIQYF	TGTGCCAGCAGCTCTACGACAGACATAGCCAAAAACATTCAGTACTTC
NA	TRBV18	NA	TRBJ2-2	CASSSSPGADTGELFF	TGTGCCAGCTCATCGAGCCCGGGGGCCGACACCGGGGAGCTGTTTTTT
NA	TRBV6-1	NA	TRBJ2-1	CASSPIAVEYNEQFF	TGTGCCAGCAGCCCCATCGCTGTTGAGTACAATGAGCAGTTCTTC
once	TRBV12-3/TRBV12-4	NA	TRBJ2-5	CASSLAVWVRTYQETQYF	TGTGCCAGCAGTTTAGCGGTATGGGTTAGAACGTACCAAGAGACCCAGTACTTC
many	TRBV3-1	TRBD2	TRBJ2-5	CASRTSGASETQYF	TGTGCCAGTCGCACTAGCGGGGCCTCTGAGACCCAGTACTTC
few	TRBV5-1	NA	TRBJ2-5	CASSFQIGQETQYF	TGCGCCAGCAGCTTTCAGATCGGGCAAGAGACCCAGTACTTC
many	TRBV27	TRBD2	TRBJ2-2	CASSSYSGGTGELFF	TGTGCCAGCAGTTCGTATAGCGGGGGCACCGGGGAGCTGTTTTTT
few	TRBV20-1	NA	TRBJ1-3	CSATGVGSSGNTIYF	TGCAGTGCTACGGGGGTGGGTTCTTCTGGAAACACCATATATTTT
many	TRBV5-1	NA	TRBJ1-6	CASSRGGQTYNSPLHF	TGCGCCAGCAGCCGCGGGGGGCAGACTTATAATTCACCCCTCCACTTT
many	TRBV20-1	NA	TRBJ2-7	CSSTGGRYEQYF	TGCAGTTCGACTGGGGGCAGGTACGAGCAGTACTTC
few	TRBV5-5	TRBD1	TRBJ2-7	CASRSKAGQGPYEQYF	TGTGCCAGCAGATCGAAGGCGGGACAGGGACCCTACGAGCAGTACTTC
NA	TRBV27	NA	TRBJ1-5	CASSRRGINQPHHF	TGTGCCAGCTCGAGAAGGGGGATCAATCAGCCCCATCATTTT
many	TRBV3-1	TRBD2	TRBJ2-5	CASSQDQLGAGVPQETQYF	TGTGCCAGCAGCCAAGATCAGCTCGGAGCGGGGGTCCCCCAAGAGACCCAGTACTTC
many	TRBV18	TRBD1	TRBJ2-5	CASSPWTGSIQETQYF	TGTGCCAGCTCCCCCTGGACAGGCTCCATCCAAGAGACCCAGTACTTC
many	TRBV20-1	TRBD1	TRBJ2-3	CSARDIDRAVADTQYF	TGCAGTGCTAGAGATATCGACAGGGCTGTCGCAGATACGCAGTATTTT
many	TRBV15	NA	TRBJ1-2	CATSKTRVSDYGYTF	TGTGCCACCAGCAAAACCAGGGTCTCGGACTATGGCTACACCTTC
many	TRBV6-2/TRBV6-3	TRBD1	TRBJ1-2	CASSSRTGATFGYTF	TGTGCCAGCAGCTCCCGGACAGGGGCCACCTTTGGTTACACCTTC
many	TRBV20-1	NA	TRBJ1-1	CSALQGEAFF	TGCAGTGCCCTACAGGGTGAAGCTTTCTTT
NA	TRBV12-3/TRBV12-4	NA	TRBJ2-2	CASRATGRELFF	TGTGCCAGCAGGGCCACGGGGAGGGAGCTGTTTTTT
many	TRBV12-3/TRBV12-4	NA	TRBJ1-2	CASRAVPLTGGYTF	TGTGCCAGCAGGGCGGTGCCACTTACTGGGGGCTACACCTTC
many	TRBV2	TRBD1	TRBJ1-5	CASRDQGASNQPQHF	TGTGCCAGCAGGGATCAGGGGGCTAGCAATCAGCCCCAGCATTTT
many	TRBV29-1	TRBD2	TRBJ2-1	CSVGTSGKNEQFF	TGCAGCGTTGGGACTAGCGGGAAGAATGAGCAGTTCTTC
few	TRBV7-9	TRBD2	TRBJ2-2	CATSPSGSGELFF	TGTGCCACCTCGCCTAGCGGGAGTGGGGAGCTGTTTTTT
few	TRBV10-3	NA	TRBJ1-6	CAAQSGVYNSPLHF	TGTGCCGCCCAATCAGGGGTCTATAATTCACCCCTCCACTTT